The 32 T cell receptor beta chains in this list originate from one sample, sequenced in a study of blood T cell repertoires in COVID-19. Assay: immunoSEQ multiplex PCR; the TCRdb copy retains only in-frame clones and omits some. The repertoire holds about 170,000 clones, with roughly 85% as singletons. Material for sequencing was peripheral blood. The receptors derive from a woman aged 80 or over with acute or convalescent COVID-19.

The chain uses TRBV5-8 and TRBJ2-1; 10 positions match TRBD2. J lost 7 bases, V lost 2 bases, and 6 bases had no gene match. The germline V gene encodes CDR1 SGHTS and CDR2 YDEGEE. The CDR3 covers 15 residues. The CDR3 nucleotides are TGTGCCAGCAGCTTCCCCGGGACTAGCGAGAATGAGCAGTTCTTC. As protein: CASSFPGTSENEQFF.

The chain has TRBV6-4 and TRBJ2-1; 11 nucleotides agree with TRBD1. Trimming at V came to 2 bases and at J to 7 bases, leaving 4 bases not matched to a gene. The CDR3 is 15 amino acids. The germline V gene has CDR1 MRHNA and CDR2 SNTAGT. The CDR3 protein is CASSDGTGGKNEQFF. Written as DNA, the CDR3 is TGTGCCAGCAGTGACGGGACAGGGGGGAAAAATGAGCAGTTCTTC.

This chain links TRBV15 with TRBJ1-2; D not certain. The ends were cut back, 5 bases at V and 4 bases at J, with 20 bases in the middle. The length of the CDR3 is 16 residues. CDR1 and CDR2 (germline): LNHNV, YYDKDF (reference sequence). The CDR3 region is CATSGVTLTGVYGYTF. CDR3 in DNA: TGTGCCACCAGCGGGGTAACTTTGACGGGAGTCTATGGCTACACCTTC.

The J gene is TRBJ1-5, the V gene TRBV20-1; 7 bases agree with TRBD1. The CDR3 spans 14 residues. V lost 3 bases, J lost 5 bases, and 7 bases stayed unmatched. CDR1 and CDR2 from the germline V gene are DFQATT and SNEGSKA (reference sequence). CDR3 DNA sequence: TGCAGTGCTAGTGGGGGGACAGCTTATCAGCCCCAGCATTTT. Its translation: CSASGGTAYQPQHF.

This rearrangement joins TRBV6-5 to TRBJ1-4; D remains ambiguous. Germline-derived CDR1 and CDR2 are MNHEY and SVGAGI. Deletions cut 6 bases from V and 2 bases from J, with 10 bases between. CDR3 length: 14 amino acids. The CDR3 coding sequence is TGTGCCAGCAGCCGCGGGTGGACTAATGAAAAACTGTTTTTT. Encoded protein: CASSRGWTNEKLFF.

The chain has TRBV15 and TRBJ1-3; D call uncertain. V lost 0 bases, J lost 2 bases, and 11 bases lay in between. CDR1 is LNHNV and CDR2 is YYDKDF in the germline V gene (reference sequence). This CDR3 contains 16 residues. As DNA, the CDR3 is TGTGCCACCAGCAGAGACATTAGGAGCACTGGAAACACCATATATTTT. Its translation is CATSRDIRSTGNTIYF.

The chain is built from TRBV6-5 and TRBJ1-6; TRBD1 might be the D (5 bases). The V end lost 8 bases, the J end lost 8 bases, and 10 bases lay between the germline ends. Germline CDR1 and CDR2: MNHEY and SVGAGI. This CDR3 is built from 12 residues. The CDR3 protein is CASGQRDSPLHF. As DNA, the CDR3 is TGTGCCAGCGGACAAAGGGATTCACCCCTCCACTTT.

The chain links TRBV7-2 to TRBJ2-7, with TRBD2 matching 9 bases. The germline CDR1 and CDR2 sequences are SGHTA and FQGNSA. This CDR3 is built from 15 residues. V was pared by 5 bases and J by 1 base, with 6 bases of the junction left unmatched. The CDR3 sequence: CASSRGLALSYEQYF. Here the CDR3 DNA reads TGTGCCAGCAGCCGCGGACTAGCGTTGTCCTACGAGCAGTACTTC.

The J gene is TRBJ1-5, the V gene TRBV30, with a weak D call TRBD1 (5 bases). Germline CDR1 is GTSNPN and CDR2 is SVGIG (reference sequence). Between the trimmed V and J ends, which lost 2 bases and 6 bases, there was a span of 11 bases. CDR3 size: 13 residues. The CDR3, as DNA: TGTGCCTGGAGTATGGGGCCCCGTCAGCCCCAGCATTTT. Amino acid sequence: CAWSMGPRQPQHF.

V is TRBV7-2 and J is TRBJ1-5; 8 bases map to TRBD1. Germline CDR1 and CDR2: SGHTA and FQGNSA. This CDR3 has 16 residues. J was trimmed by 6 bases and V by 1 base; bases with no gene match: 8. The CDR3 loop reads CASSLVSGQGIQPQHF. The CDR3 DNA is TGTGCCAGCAGCTTAGTCTCCGGACAGGGTATTCAGCCCCAGCATTTT. The whole variable domain, remainder taken from reference TRBV7-2 and TRBJ1-5, is GAGVSQSPSNKVTEKGKDVELRCDPISGHTALYWYRQSLGQGLEFLIYFQGNSAPDKSGLPSDRFSAERTGGSVSTLTIQRTQQEDSAVYLCASSLVSGQGIQPQHFGDGTRLSIL.

The chain carries TRBV19 and TRBJ2-1; 9 positions match TRBD2. The length of the CDR3 is 13 residues. The germline V gene has CDR1 LNHDA and CDR2 SQIVND (reference sequence). V dropped 3 bases and J dropped 10; count of bases not matched to a gene: 4. The CDR3 here is CASSMLRGGEQFF. CDR3 DNA: TGTGCCAGTAGTATGTTGCGGGGGGGGGAGCAGTTCTTC.

The rearrangement joins TRBV6-6 to TRBJ1-2, with no clear D. Per germline, CDR1 MNHNY and CDR2 SVGAGI (reference sequence). Trimming cost V 5 bases and J 2 bases, with 21 bases left between them. This CDR3 is built from 17 residues. Here the CDR3 reads CASSLPERGRLNYGYTF. CDR3 DNA: TGTGCCAGCAGTCTCCCGGAACGTGGCAGGCTAAACTATGGCTACACCTTC.

CDR3 in amino acids: CASREARVGLNTEAFF. CDR3 DNA sequence: TGTGCCAGTAGAGAGGCCAGGGTAGGCCTGAACACTGAAGCTTTCTTT. The V and J genes are TRBV19 and TRBJ1-1; weak D call: TRBD1 (5 bases). Trimming removed 6 bases from V and 0 bases from J, with 17 bases in between. The CDR3 totals 16 residues. CDR1 and CDR2 (germline): LNHDA, SQIVND (reference sequence).

V and J are TRBV7-2 and TRBJ1-3; TRBD1 agrees at 7 bases. The CDR3 length is 17 residues. Germline CDR1 reads SGHTA; CDR2 reads FQGNSA. Losses at the gene ends were 0 bases for V and 2 bases for J; bases not matched to a gene: 7. The chain's CDR3 is CASSLAPTTGPGNTIYF. As DNA, the CDR3 is TGTGCCAGCAGCTTAGCCCCAACGACAGGGCCTGGAAACACCATATATTTT.

The V call is TRBV5-1, the J call TRBJ2-2, with TRBD1 matching 9 bases. Germline values: CDR1 SGHRS, CDR2 YFSETQ. V was pared by 2 bases and J by 4 bases, with 6 bases of the junction left unmatched. CDR3 length: 16 amino acids. CDR3 DNA sequence: TGCGCCAGCAGCTTCGGGACAGGGTTGGGCACCGGGGAGCTGTTTTTT. Translated: CASSFGTGLGTGELFF.

This chain links TRBV2 with TRBJ2-6; D gene ambiguous. Germline V gene lookup returns CDR1 SNHLY and CDR2 FYNNEI. V was clipped by 7 bases and J by 1 base, with 8 bases between them. The CDR3 has 14 amino acids. This CDR3 is CASKRLSGANVLTF. CDR3 nucleotide sequence: TGTGCCAGCAAACGTCTATCTGGGGCCAACGTCCTGACTTTC.

The rearrangement links TRBV3-1 (or the pseudogene TRBV3-2) to TRBJ2-2; possible D gene TRBD2, 6 bases. CDR3 length: 15 amino acids. CDR1 LGHDT and CDR2 YNNKEL come from the germline V gene (reference sequence). The V and J ends lost 6 bases and 5 bases respectively, with 16 bases between them. Written as DNA, the CDR3 is TGTGCCAGCAGACTAAGACTAGGAGGGACCGGGGAGCTGTTTTTT. This gives the protein CASRLRLGGTGELFF.

V and J are TRBV29-1 and TRBJ1-1, with D hard to call. Germline CDR1 and CDR2: SQVTM and ANQGSEA. The CDR3 runs to 14 residues. V was clipped by 4 bases and J by 0 bases, with 12 bases between them. CDR3 region: CSVVPNRVNTEAFF. As DNA, the CDR3 is TGCAGCGTTGTCCCGAACAGAGTGAACACTGAAGCTTTCTTT.

This chain uses TRBV7-9 with TRBJ1-5; D gene ambiguous. Trimming left V 1 base short and J 0 bases short, with 16 bases between. This CDR3 spans 18 amino acids. Per the germline V gene, CDR1 is SEHNR and CDR2 is FQNEAQ (reference sequence). The CDR3 here is CASSLVATDRSSNQPQHF. CDR3 DNA sequence: TGTGCCAGCAGCTTAGTGGCTACAGACCGTTCTAGCAATCAGCCCCAGCATTTT.

The rearrangement links TRBV7-2 to TRBJ2-1; the D gene is possibly TRBD1 (5 bases). Germline lookup yields CDR1 SGHTA and CDR2 FQGNSA. The CDR3 extends over 12 amino acids. V was clipped by 1 base and J by 7 bases, with 5 bases between them. The chain's CDR3 is CASSLDRNEQFF. Written as DNA, the CDR3 is TGTGCCAGCAGCTTAGACAGGAATGAGCAGTTCTTC.

CDR3 amino acids: CASSHAGPPYEQYF. The CDR3 nucleotides read TGTGCCAGCAGCCATGCAGGTCCACCCTACGAGCAGTACTTC. The rearrangement uses TRBV14 and TRBJ2-7, with unresolved D. This CDR3 contains 14 residues. Looked up from germline, CDR1 is SGHDN and CDR2 is FVKESK. V was cut by 3 bases and J by 2 bases, with 11 bases left in between.

The genes are TRBV2 and TRBJ1-5; D may be TRBD1 (5 bases). V shed 5 bases and J shed 4 bases, with 27 bases lying between them. The germline CDR1 and CDR2 sequences are SNHLY and FYNNEI. This CDR3 is 19 amino acids long. CDR3 region: CASSSGEGVPREGNQPQHF. The DNA for the CDR3 is TGTGCCAGCAGTTCGGGAGAAGGAGTCCCCAGGGAAGGTAATCAGCCCCAGCATTTT.

V and J are TRBV5-6 and TRBJ2-5; D is perhaps TRBD1 (5 bases). The CDR3 is 13 amino acids. Trimming shortened V by 4 bases and J by 7 bases, and 14 bases separated the two germline ends. The germline V gene encodes CDR1 SGHDT and CDR2 YYEEEE. The CDR3 nucleotides are TGTGCCAGCAGCCCAACATTAACAGGGACCCAGTACTTC. Protein product: CASSPTLTGTQYF.

The V and J genes are TRBV27 and TRBJ2-1, with a weak D call TRBD2 (6 bases). This CDR3 has 15 amino acids. CDR1 and CDR2 (germline): MNHEY, SMNVEV (reference sequence). The V gene lost 3 bases and the J gene lost 4 bases, with 13 bases spanning the gap. This CDR3 reads CASSLGGGAYNEQFF. The CDR3 DNA sequence: TGTGCCAGCAGTTTGGGAGGTGGGGCTTACAATGAGCAGTTCTTC.

The chain is built from TRBV2 and TRBJ1-4; D may be TRBD1 (6 bases). V lost 1 base, J lost 7 bases, and 10 bases lay in between. The germline CDR1 and CDR2 sequences are SNHLY and FYNNEI. The CDR3 totals 14 residues. Here the CDR3 reads CASSEERGGEKLFF. CDR3 DNA sequence: TGTGCCAGCAGTGAAGAGAGGGGGGGTGAAAAACTGTTTTTT.

The J gene is TRBJ2-7, the V gene TRBV7-2, with D perhaps TRBD2 (7 bases). Germline V CDR1 and CDR2: SGHTA, FQGNSA. The CDR3 sequence is 15 residues long. Trimming removed 3 bases from V and 4 bases from J, with 16 bases in between. As DNA, the CDR3 is TGTGCCAGCAGCTTCCGTGGGGGGGCCCTATACGAGCAGTACTTC. Amino acids: CASSFRGGALYEQYF.

This clone was observed once. The V gene is TRBV28, the J gene TRBJ2-3; the match to TRBD1 covers 7 bases. The CDR3 runs 15 residues. The V gene end was trimmed by 4 bases and the J gene end by 6 bases; junction bases not matched to a gene: 10. Germline values: CDR1 MDHEN, CDR2 SYDVKM. CDR3 in amino acids: CASSSRGTVPDTQYF. For the CDR3, the DNA is TGTGCCAGCAGTTCCCGAGGGACAGTGCCCGATACGCAGTATTTT.

The DNA of the CDR3 is TGTGCCAGCAGCCTCGGGAACATAAACTCTGGAAACACCATATATTTT. It translates to CASSLGNINSGNTIYF. The chain joins TRBV28 to TRBJ1-3; no clear D gene. Per the germline V gene, CDR1 is MDHEN and CDR2 is SYDVKM. V dropped 6 bases and J dropped 0 bases, with 15 bases sitting between them. The length of the CDR3 is 16 residues. The full variable domain, completed using reference TRBV28 and TRBJ1-3, is DVKVTQSSRYLVKRTGEKVFLECVQDMDHENMFWYRQDPGLGLRLIYFSYDVKMKEKGDIPEGYSVSREKKERFSLILESASTNQTSMYLCASSLGNINSGNTIYFGEGSWLTVV.

This clone was seen a handful of times. The V gene is TRBV6-5, the J gene TRBJ1-4; no reliable D call. V was trimmed by 2 bases and J by 4 bases, leaving 8 bases between them. Germline assignment: CDR1 MNHEY and CDR2 SVGAGI. This CDR3 is built from 14 residues. CDR3 in DNA: TGTGCCAGCAGTTACGGGAGTGTTAATGAAAAACTGTTTTTT. Translation: CASSYGSVNEKLFF.

The CDR3 sequence is CASSQDRGRTEAFF. The CDR3 nucleotides are TGCGCCAGCAGCCAAGACAGGGGGCGAACTGAAGCTTTCTTT. This chain connects TRBV4-3 to TRBJ1-1; 8 bases map to TRBD1. The trim removed 0 bases at V and 5 bases at J, leaving 2 bases unmatched. This CDR3 spans 14 amino acids. Looked up from germline, CDR1 is LGHNA and CDR2 is YSLEER.

In this sample, this clone turned up once. The J gene is TRBJ2-3, the V gene TRBV28; weak D call: TRBD1 (7 bases). There are 15 residues in the CDR3. The V end lost 3 bases, the J end lost 6 bases, and 16 bases lay between the germline ends. Germline V lookup: CDR1 MDHEN, CDR2 SYDVKM. CDR3 residues: CASSFGQGGTDTQYF. In DNA form, the CDR3 reads TGTGCCAGCAGTTTCGGGCAGGGGGGAACCGATACGCAGTATTTT.

This clone was seen a handful of times. CDR3 sequence: CASSQVRNGELFF. Here the CDR3 DNA reads TGTGCCAGCAGCCAAGTCAGGAACGGGGAGCTGTTTTTT. The rearrangement joins TRBV3-1 (or the pseudogene TRBV3-2) to TRBJ2-2, with D unclear. The CDR3 consists of 13 residues. Trimming took 1 base from V and 7 from J, leaving 7 bases between them. Looked up from germline, CDR1 is LGHDT and CDR2 is YNNKEL (reference sequence).